The 32 T cell receptor beta chains listed next were all sequenced from one sample in a study of cytomegalovirus exposure and HLA in healthy donors. PCR primers comprised 60 Vbeta and 13 Jbeta primers. Here immunoSEQ multiplex PCR was the method, and the copy in TCRdb shows in-frame clones only, minus some. The record lists about 200,000 clones, of which the ten most abundant hold roughly 0.7%. The specimen was PBMCs. These receptors all come from a boy between 10 and 17 years old in good health and CMV-seronegative.

J is TRBJ1-1 and V is TRBV7-6, with D hard to call. Trimming took 6 bases from V and 2 from J, leaving 10 bases between them. CDR3 length: 13 residues. Germline CDR1 and CDR2: SGHVS and FNYEAQ. The CDR3 DNA follows: TGTGCCAGCAGTTGGGCCATAAACACTGAAGCTTTCTTT. Translated, it gives CASSWAINTEAFF.

J is TRBJ1-2 and V is TRBV19; no clear D. V shed 6 bases and J shed 5 bases, with 16 bases lying between them. CDR3 length: 14 residues. In germline, CDR1 is LNHDA, CDR2 SQIVND (reference sequence). DNA for the CDR3: TGTGCCAGTAGAATTCAGACAACGGAATATGGCTACACCTTC. It specifies CASRIQTTEYGYTF. Combining the CDR3 with reference TRBV19 and TRBJ1-2 gives the whole variable domain DGGITQSPKYLFRKEGQNVTLSCEQNLNHDAMYWYRQDPGQGLRLIYYSQIVNDFQKGDIAEGYSVSREKKESFPLTVTSAQKNPTAFYLCASRIQTTEYGYTFGSGTRLTVV.

J is TRBJ1-5 and V is TRBV4-2; TRBD1 might be the D (6 bases). This CDR3 is built from 16 residues. The germline V gene has CDR1 LGHNA and CDR2 YNFKEQ. Trimming took off 0 bases at V and 7 bases at J, with 16 bases between the two ends. CDR3 in DNA: TGTGCCAGCAGCCAAGAGGGTACAGGGAAGAACCAGCCCCAGCATTTT. It translates to CASSQEGTGKNQPQHF.

The V call is TRBV4-2, the J call TRBJ1-2; TRBD1 aligns across 9 bases. The germline V gene has CDR1 LGHNA and CDR2 YNFKEQ. J lost 5 bases, V lost 4 bases, and 11 bases had no gene match. The CDR3 length is 16 residues. The CDR3 loop is CASSPGRDRVVYGYTF. The CDR3 nucleotides read TGTGCCAGCAGCCCAGGGAGGGACAGGGTAGTGTATGGCTACACCTTC.

This rearrangement joins TRBV7-3 to TRBJ2-3; TRBD2 agrees at 7 bases. This CDR3 contains 14 residues. Germline lookup yields CDR1 SGHTA and CDR2 FQGTGA. V shed 2 bases, J shed 5 bases, and the junction held 4 bases outside the gene matches. Written as DNA, the CDR3 is TGTGCCAGCAGCTTAGGAGGGGAGGGAGATACGCAGTATTTT. This translates into CASSLGGEGDTQYF.

The gene calls are TRBV5-4 and TRBJ2-3, with D tentatively TRBD2 (6 bases). The ends were cut back, 2 bases at V and 3 bases at J, with 13 bases in the middle. The CDR3 has 15 amino acids. Per germline, CDR1 SGHNT and CDR2 YYREEE (reference sequence). CDR3 residues: CASSFPPGGTDTQYF. The CDR3 bases are TGTGCCAGCAGCTTCCCGCCCGGGGGAACAGATACGCAGTATTTT.

This CDR3 is CASLGTLSYEQYF. The CDR3, as DNA: TGTGCCAGCCTCGGGACTCTTTCCTACGAGCAGTACTTC. V gene TRBV2 combines with J gene TRBJ2-7; D perhaps matches TRBD2 (6 bases). Trimming left V 8 bases short and J 1 base short, with 12 bases between. Germline assignment: CDR1 SNHLY and CDR2 FYNNEI. The CDR3 is 13 residues long.

The DNA of the CDR3 is TGTGCCAGCAGTTGGGGCCGATACTACGAGCAGTACTTC. Translated: CASSWGRYYEQYF. This rearrangement joins TRBV27 to TRBJ2-7; TRBD1 is a possible D gene (5 bases). Deletions cut 4 bases from V and 3 bases from J, with 10 bases between. CDR1 MNHEY and CDR2 SMNVEV come from the germline V gene (reference sequence). This CDR3 spans 13 amino acids.

The gene calls are TRBV9 and TRBJ2-3, with D possibly matching TRBD1 (6 bases). The ends were cut back, 4 bases at V and 4 bases at J, with 13 bases in the middle. CDR3 length equals 14 residues. The germline V gene has CDR1 SGDLS and CDR2 YYNGEE. The CDR3 bases are TGTGCCAGCAGCTTAGACCCAGGGGCAGATACGCAGTATTTT. Translation gives CASSLDPGADTQYF.

This sequence joins TRBV5-1 and TRBJ1-4; 9 positions match TRBD1. The V and J ends lost 3 bases and 0 bases, in that order; junction bases with no gene match: 0. Germline V gene lookup returns CDR1 SGHRS and CDR2 YFSETQ. This CDR3 comprises 15 residues. DNA of the CDR3: TGCGCCAGCAGCTGGACAGGGGCAACTAATGAAAAACTGTTTTTT. Its translation is CASSWTGATNEKLFF. The variable domain in full, with the rest retrieved from reference TRBV5-1 and TRBJ1-4, is KAGVTQTPRYLIKTRGQQVTLSCSPISGHRSVSWYQQTPGQGLQFLFEYFSETQRNKGNFPGRFSGRQFSNSRSEMNVSTLELGDSALYLCASSWTGATNEKLFFGSGTQLSVL.

The chain uses TRBV13 and TRBJ1-1; 9 nucleotides match TRBD1. Trimming removed 5 bases from V and 3 bases from J; junction bases left unmatched: 4. The CDR3 covers 14 residues. Germline V lookup: CDR1 PRHDT, CDR2 FYEKMQ (reference sequence). The CDR3 sequence: CASSHRQGDTEAFF. As DNA, the CDR3 is TGTGCCAGCAGCCACAGACAGGGGGACACTGAAGCTTTCTTT.

Turning to this clone: Other DNA sequences within the sample encode an identical CDR3. The chain combines TRBV6-1 with TRBJ2-3, with 12 bases that match TRBD2. CDR1 is MNHNS, CDR2 SASEGT, per germline. The CDR3 has 15 amino acids. V trimming: 4 bases; J trimming: 4 bases; junction bases outside the gene matches: 3. The CDR3 protein is CASSGLAGGPDTQYF. The CDR3 DNA follows: TGTGCCAGCAGTGGGCTAGCGGGGGGGCCAGATACGCAGTATTTT.

The rearrangement joins TRBV7-9 to TRBJ1-1; D is unclear. Per the germline V gene, CDR1 is SEHNR and CDR2 is FQNEAQ (reference sequence). V lost 5 bases and J lost 8, with 24 bases in between. The CDR3 length is 16 residues. Here the CDR3 reads CASSVDGKGSGREAFF. In DNA, the CDR3 is TGTGCCAGCAGCGTAGATGGGAAGGGTAGCGGTCGAGAAGCTTTCTTT.

This rearrangement joins TRBV27 to TRBJ2-7, with a possible D match to TRBD2 (5 bases). The V gene's germline CDR1 is MNHEY and CDR2 SMNVEV (reference sequence). The CDR3 sequence is 16 residues long. Trimming cost V 1 base and J 1 base, with 14 bases left between them. The CDR3 loop reads CASSLYPRAGSYEQYF. In DNA, the CDR3 is TGTGCCAGCAGTTTATATCCCCGGGCGGGTTCCTACGAGCAGTACTTC.

The chain has TRBV7-3 and TRBJ2-3; 11 positions agree with TRBD2. Germline CDR1 and CDR2: SGHTA and FQGTGA. Trimming cost V 3 bases and J 3 bases; bases outside gene matches: 5. This CDR3 is built from 16 residues. The CDR3 coding sequence is TGTGCCAGCAGCTTCCGGCTAGCGGGGGGTACAGATACGCAGTATTTT. Its translation: CASSFRLAGGTDTQYF.

The chain recombines TRBV28 with TRBJ2-7; 11 positions agree with TRBD2. Germline CDR1 reads MDHEN; CDR2 reads SYDVKM. V was pared by 8 bases and J by 3 bases, with 6 bases of the junction left unmatched. The CDR3 is made up of 14 amino acids. The CDR3: CASGVAGGIYEQYF. The CDR3 DNA reads as TGTGCCAGCGGGGTAGCGGGGGGGATCTACGAGCAGTACTTC. The full variable domain, in which reference TRBV28 and TRBJ2-7 provide the parts outside the CDR3, is DVKVTQSSRYLVKRTGEKVFLECVQDMDHENMFWYRQDPGLGLRLIYFSYDVKMKEKGDIPEGYSVSREKKERFSLILESASTNQTSMYLCASGVAGGIYEQYFGPGTRLTVT.

The chain carries TRBV7-9 and TRBJ2-3; D not resolved. The CDR3 consists of 15 residues. Per germline, CDR1 SEHNR and CDR2 FQNEAQ (reference sequence). Trimming cost V 1 base and J 0 bases, with 8 bases left between them. The CDR3 region has the DNA TGTGCCAGCAGCTTAGACGTCGGGAGCACAGATACGCAGTATTTT. As protein: CASSLDVGSTDTQYF. Together with reference TRBV7-9 and TRBJ2-3, the CDR3 gives the full variable domain: DTGVSQNPRHKITKRGQNVTFRCDPISEHNRLYWYRQTLGQGPEFLTYFQNEAQLEKSRLLSDRFSAERPKGSFSTLEIQRTEQGDSAMYLCASSLDVGSTDTQYFGPGTRLTVL.

V is TRBV7-2 and J is TRBJ2-3, with D unresolved. V was cut by 7 bases and J by 0 bases, with 17 bases left in between. Germline CDR1 is SGHTA and CDR2 is FQGNSA. The length of the CDR3 is 16 residues. In nucleotides, the CDR3 is TGTGCCAGCACCAACCCGGGTAGCCCGAGCACAGATACGCAGTATTTT. This translates into CASTNPGSPSTDTQYF.

The J gene is TRBJ1-2, the V gene TRBV15; perhaps TRBD1 as D (5 bases). Germline CDR1 is LNHNV and CDR2 is YYDKDF (reference sequence). Between the trimmed V and J ends, which lost 0 bases and 8 bases, there was a span of 13 bases. The CDR3 totals 14 residues. CDR3 protein: CATSREGGTVGYTF. CDR3 DNA: TGTGCCACCAGCAGAGAAGGAGGGACCGTGGGCTACACCTTC.

Note on this clone: Other DNA sequences in this specimen translate into the identical CDR3. This rearrangement joins TRBV14 to TRBJ2-5, with D uncertain. Germline CDR1 is SGHDN and CDR2 is FVKESK. The CDR3 loop spans 11 amino acids. V was trimmed by 8 bases and J by 7 bases, leaving 11 bases between them. For the CDR3, the DNA is TGTGCCAGCTCTCCCGGCGGGACCCAGTACTTC. This translates into CASSPGGTQYF.

The genes are TRBV4-1 and TRBJ1-6, with a possible D match to TRBD1 (5 bases). The CDR3 runs to 16 residues. The V and J ends lost 0 bases and 7 bases respectively, with 13 bases between them. The V gene's germline CDR1 is MGHRA and CDR2 YSYEKL. CDR3 loop: CASSQDGRRDNSPLHF. CDR3 DNA: TGCGCCAGCAGCCAAGATGGACGGCGGGACAATTCACCCCTCCACTTT.

The gene calls are TRBV28 and TRBJ2-7, with TRBD1 identical over 9 bases. Germline CDR1 reads MDHEN; CDR2 reads SYDVKM. The CDR3 loop spans 15 amino acids. The V and J ends lost 6 bases and 4 bases, in that order; junction bases with no gene match: 10. The CDR3 DNA is TGTGCCAGCAGATTGTCCGGGACAGGGACATACGAGCAGTACTTC. Its protein product is CASRLSGTGTYEQYF.

Regarding this clone: One end of the junction is discordant with germline, which a read error may explain. V and J are TRBV6-5 and TRBJ2-1; TRBD2 agrees at 8 bases. Germline V gene sequence: CDR1 MNHEY, CDR2 SVGAGI. This CDR3 comprises 14 residues. The CDR3 DNA reads as TGTGCCAGCAGTTACTCGCGGGGGGCAAATGAGCGGTTCTTC. It codes for CASSYSRGANERFF.

The gene calls are TRBV6-5 and TRBJ2-7, with D tentatively TRBD1 (6 bases). CDR1 is MNHEY, CDR2 SVGAGI, per germline. Trimming cost V 5 bases and J 0 bases, with 14 bases left between them. The CDR3 sequence is 15 residues long. CDR3 DNA sequence: TGTGCCAGCAGTCGAGGGGGTTCCCTCTCCTACGAGCAGTACTTC. Translating gives CASSRGGSLSYEQYF.

The rearrangement links TRBV6-5 to TRBJ2-5; no firm D call. CDR3 size: 14 residues. V gave up 5 bases and J gave up 1 base, with 11 bases separating them. From germline, CDR1 is MNHEY and CDR2 SVGAGI. CDR3 DNA: TGTGCCAGCAGTCCTATCGATACCCAAGAGACCCAGTACTTC. Encoded protein: CASSPIDTQETQYF.

This chain joins TRBV9 and TRBJ2-7, with a weak D call TRBD2 (6 bases). Trimming removed 3 bases at V and 0 bases at J, with 10 bases between. CDR3 length: 14 amino acids. Germline loops: CDR1 SGDLS, CDR2 YYNGEE. CDR3 region: CASSAAGRSYEQYF. CDR3 DNA sequence: TGTGCCAGCAGCGCAGCGGGCCGCTCCTACGAGCAGTACTTC.

DNA for the CDR3: TGCGCCAGCCTTCCCACTTCCGGGACTAGCCCCTATGAGCAGTTCTTC. Its translation: CASLPTSGTSPYEQFF. The genes are TRBV4-1 and TRBJ2-1, with 9 positions matching TRBD2. Germline V CDR1 and CDR2: MGHRA, YSYEKL. The CDR3 is 16 amino acids. V shed 8 bases, J shed 8 bases, and the junction held 16 bases outside the gene matches.

V gene TRBV29-1 combines with J gene TRBJ1-2, with 11 bases identical to TRBD1. The CDR3 spans 18 residues. Unmatched junction bases numbered 16, after V lost 7 bases and J lost 0 bases. Germline CDR1 is SQVTM and CDR2 is ANQGSEA. The CDR3 loop is CSAGGLGTGGLANYGYTF. Written as DNA, the CDR3 is TGCAGCGCTGGGGGGCTGGGGACAGGGGGGCTGGCTAACTATGGCTACACCTTC.

The chain has TRBV6-5 and TRBJ2-7; D may be TRBD2 (5 bases). Germline V gene sequence: CDR1 MNHEY, CDR2 SVGAGI. Deletions cut 6 bases from V and 5 bases from J, with 14 bases between. The CDR3 is made up of 13 amino acids. The CDR3 sequence is CASSAGGSNEQYF. In DNA form, the CDR3 reads TGTGCCAGCAGCGCCGGAGGATCCAACGAGCAGTACTTC.

The chain combines TRBV5-4 with TRBJ2-3; D might be TRBD2 (5 bases). The V and J ends lost 7 bases and 2 bases respectively, with 17 bases between them. Germline V gives CDR1 SGHNT, CDR2 YYREEE (reference sequence). This CDR3 has 15 residues. The CDR3 reads CASWRGPAVTDTQYF. The CDR3, as DNA: TGTGCCAGCTGGAGAGGGCCCGCCGTCACAGATACGCAGTATTTT.

This chain joins TRBV4-1 and TRBJ1-5; TRBD1 is a possible D gene (6 bases). The CDR3 contains 16 residues. Trimming took off 4 bases at V and 6 bases at J, with 19 bases between the two ends. From germline, CDR1 is MGHRA and CDR2 YSYEKL. CDR3 amino acids: CASSPPNVQGIQPQHF. In DNA, the CDR3 is TGCGCCAGCAGCCCACCGAACGTCCAGGGGATTCAGCCCCAGCATTTT.

The V gene is TRBV28, the J gene TRBJ2-3; 9 nucleotides match TRBD2. J was trimmed by 5 bases and V by 8 bases; bases with no gene match: 29. The length of the CDR3 is 21 residues. Germline lookup yields CDR1 MDHEN and CDR2 SYDVKM. The CDR3, as DNA: TGTGCCAGCGCGCCCCTGGGAGTTTTACTAGCGGGTAAGGTGAGCGAAGATACGCAGTATTTT. Translated: CASAPLGVLLAGKVSEDTQYF.